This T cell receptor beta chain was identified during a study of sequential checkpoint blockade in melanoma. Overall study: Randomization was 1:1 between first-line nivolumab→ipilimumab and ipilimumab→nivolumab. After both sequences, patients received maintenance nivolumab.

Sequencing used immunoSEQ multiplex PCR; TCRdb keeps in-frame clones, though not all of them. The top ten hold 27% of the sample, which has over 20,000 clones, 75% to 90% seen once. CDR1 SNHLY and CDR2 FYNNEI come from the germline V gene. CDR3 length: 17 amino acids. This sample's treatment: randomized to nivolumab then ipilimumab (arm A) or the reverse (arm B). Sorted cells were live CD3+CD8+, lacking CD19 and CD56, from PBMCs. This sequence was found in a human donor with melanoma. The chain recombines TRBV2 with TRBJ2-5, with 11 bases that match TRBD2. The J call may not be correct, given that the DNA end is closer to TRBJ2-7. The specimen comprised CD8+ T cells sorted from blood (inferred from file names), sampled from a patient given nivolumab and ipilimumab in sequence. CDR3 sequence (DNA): TGTGCCAGCGGAGAACTAGCGGGGGCCTCAATCTCCTACGAGCAGTACTTC. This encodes CASGELAGASISYEQYF.